This T cell receptor beta chain stems from a study of T cell responses to AZD1222 COVID-19 vaccine. Notes on the study in general: A rise in Spike-specific TCR breadth and depth followed two AZD1222 doses. The CD4 TCRs associated with vaccination extended across spike and predominated at 160-218 and 743-854.

The CDR3 has 14 residues. The germline V and J ends were trimmed by 6 bases and 5 bases, with 13 bases remaining between them. Germline values: CDR1 ENHRY, CDR2 SYGVKD. TCRdb's table, derived via immunoSEQ multiplex PCR, lists solely in-frame clones and lacks some. The sample has over 150,000 clones; approximately 92% are singletons. On this clone itself: Its antigen is unidentified.

The chain carries TRBV10-3 and TRBJ2-2; unclear D gene. Source: peripheral blood, taken 28 days after the second dose of the MenACWY control vaccine. The clonotype comes from an adult who received the MenACWY meningococcal vaccine as a control. The CDR3 region is CAIRILEGTGELFF. The CDR3 DNA follows: TGTGCCATCAGAATTTTGGAAGGGACCGGGGAGCTGTTTTTT.